A single T cell receptor beta chain is shown here with its context. This sample is part of a study of blood T cell repertoires in COVID-19. As for the study in general: Collection of acute and convalescent COVID-19 samples took place in the United States, Italy and Spain. From T cells, B-cell-depleted T cells, or PBMCs came the material, which was cDNA or gDNA.

The CDR3 extends over 13 amino acids. V was pared by 5 bases and J by 5 bases, with 10 bases between. Germline V gene sequence: CDR1 SGHTA, CDR2 FQGNSA. The data were produced by immunoSEQ multiplex PCR, yet TCRdb's version contains in-frame clones alone and is incomplete. The table shows about 220,000 clones, with around 82% occurring only once. The receptor was isolated from a woman aged 70-85 years with acute or convalescent COVID-19. Material for sequencing was peripheral blood. The chain joins TRBV7-2 to TRBJ2-1, with a tentative D call TRBD1 (6 bases). This CDR3 is CASSQGPHNEQFF. CDR3 bases: TGTGCCAGCAGCCAGGGGCCACACAATGAGCAGTTCTTC.